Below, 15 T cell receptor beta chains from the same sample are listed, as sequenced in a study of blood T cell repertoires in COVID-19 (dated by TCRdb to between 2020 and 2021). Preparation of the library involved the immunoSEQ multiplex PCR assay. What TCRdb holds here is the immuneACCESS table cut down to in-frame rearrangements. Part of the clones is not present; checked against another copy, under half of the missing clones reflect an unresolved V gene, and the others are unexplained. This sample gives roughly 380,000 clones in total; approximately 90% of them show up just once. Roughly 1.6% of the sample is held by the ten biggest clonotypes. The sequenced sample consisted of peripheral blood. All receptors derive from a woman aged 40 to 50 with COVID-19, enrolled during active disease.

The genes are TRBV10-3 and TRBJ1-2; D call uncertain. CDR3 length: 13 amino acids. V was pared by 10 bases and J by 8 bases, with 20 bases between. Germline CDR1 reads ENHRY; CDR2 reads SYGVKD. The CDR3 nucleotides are TGTGCCAGCCTGTCTCGGACTGTTTCAGGCTACACCTTC. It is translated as CASLSRTVSGYTF.

DNA for the CDR3: TGTGCCAGCAGTTCCATCACCCGGACAGGGGGCATGAACACTGAAGCTTTCTTT. It is translated as CASSSITRTGGMNTEAFF. V is TRBV28 and J is TRBJ1-1, with 11 nucleotides matching TRBD1. The V gene's germline CDR1 is MDHEN and CDR2 SYDVKM. The V gene end was trimmed by 4 bases and the J gene end by 0 bases; junction bases not matched to a gene: 10. The CDR3 is made up of 18 amino acids.

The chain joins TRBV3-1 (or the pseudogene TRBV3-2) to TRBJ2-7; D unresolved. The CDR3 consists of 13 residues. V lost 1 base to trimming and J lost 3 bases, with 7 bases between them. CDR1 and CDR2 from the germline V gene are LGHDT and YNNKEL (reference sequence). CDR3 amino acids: CASSQVFRYEQYF. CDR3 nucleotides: TGTGCCAGCAGCCAAGTTTTCCGCTACGAGCAGTACTTC.

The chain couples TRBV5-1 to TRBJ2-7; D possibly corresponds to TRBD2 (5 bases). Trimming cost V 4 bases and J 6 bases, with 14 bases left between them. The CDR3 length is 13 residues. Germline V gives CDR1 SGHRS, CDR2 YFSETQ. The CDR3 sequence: CASSPGRGVEQYF. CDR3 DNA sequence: TGCGCCAGCAGCCCGGGGAGAGGAGTCGAGCAGTACTTC.

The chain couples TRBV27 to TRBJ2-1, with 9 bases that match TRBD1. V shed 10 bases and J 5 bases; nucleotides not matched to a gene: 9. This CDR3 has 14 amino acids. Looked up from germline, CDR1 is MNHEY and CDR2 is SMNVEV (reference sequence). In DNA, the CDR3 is TGTGCCATCGCGGACAGGGGCCCCAACAATGAGCAGTTCTTC. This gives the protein CAIADRGPNNEQFF.

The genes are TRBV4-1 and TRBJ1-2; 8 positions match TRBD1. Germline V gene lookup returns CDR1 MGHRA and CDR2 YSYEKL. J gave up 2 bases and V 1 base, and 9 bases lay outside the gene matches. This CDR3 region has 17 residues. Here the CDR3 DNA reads TGCGCCAGCAGCCAAGCTTACTCAGGGGGCGCGAACTATGGCTACACCTTC. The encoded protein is CASSQAYSGGANYGYTF.

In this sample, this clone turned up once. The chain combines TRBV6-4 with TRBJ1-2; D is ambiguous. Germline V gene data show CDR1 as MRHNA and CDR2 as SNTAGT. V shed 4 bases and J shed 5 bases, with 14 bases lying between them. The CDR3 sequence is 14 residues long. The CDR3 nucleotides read TGTGCCAGCAGTGCCGAAGCGGCTTCATATGGCTACACCTTC. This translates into CASSAEAASYGYTF.

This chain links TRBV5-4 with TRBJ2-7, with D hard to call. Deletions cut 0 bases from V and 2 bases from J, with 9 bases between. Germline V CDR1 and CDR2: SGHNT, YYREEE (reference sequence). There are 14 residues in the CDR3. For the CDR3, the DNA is TGTGCCAGCAGCTTGGAGAACCGCGCCTACGAGCAGTACTTC. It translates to CASSLENRAYEQYF.

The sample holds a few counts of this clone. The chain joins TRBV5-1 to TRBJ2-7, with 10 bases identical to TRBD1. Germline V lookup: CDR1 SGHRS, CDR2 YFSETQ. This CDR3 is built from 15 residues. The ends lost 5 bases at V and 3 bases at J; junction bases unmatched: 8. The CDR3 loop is CASRTGTGAVYEQYF. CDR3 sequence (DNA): TGCGCCAGCAGAACCGGGACAGGGGCCGTCTACGAGCAGTACTTC.

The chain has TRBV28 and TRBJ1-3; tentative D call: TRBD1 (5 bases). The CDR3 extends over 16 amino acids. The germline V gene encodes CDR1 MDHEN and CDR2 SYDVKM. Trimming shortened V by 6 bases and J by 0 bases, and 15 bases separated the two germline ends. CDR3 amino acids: CASSRVGGVSGNTIYF. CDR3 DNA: TGTGCCAGCAGCCGAGTGGGGGGAGTCTCTGGAAACACCATATATTTT.

CDR3: CASSIQGLAYEQYF. The DNA for the CDR3 is TGTGCCAGTAGTATACAGGGGTTGGCCTACGAGCAGTACTTC. The rearrangement uses TRBV19 and TRBJ2-7; TRBD1 is a possible D gene (6 bases). Germline values: CDR1 LNHDA, CDR2 SQIVND (reference sequence). Trimming shortened V by 2 bases and J by 2 bases, and 10 bases separated the two germline ends. This CDR3 comprises 14 residues. The full variable domain, completed using reference TRBV19 and TRBJ2-7, is DGGITQSPKYLFRKEGQNVTLSCEQNLNHDAMYWYRQDPGQGLRLIYYSQIVNDFQKGDIAEGYSVSREKKESFPLTVTSAQKNPTAFYLCASSIQGLAYEQYFGPGTRLTVT.

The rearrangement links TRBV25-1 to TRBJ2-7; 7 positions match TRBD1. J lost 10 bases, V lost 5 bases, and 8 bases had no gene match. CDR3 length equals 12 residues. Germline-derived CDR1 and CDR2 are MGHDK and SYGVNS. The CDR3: CASSPQGQVQYF. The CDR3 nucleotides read TGTGCCAGCAGTCCGCAAGGACAGGTACAGTACTTC.

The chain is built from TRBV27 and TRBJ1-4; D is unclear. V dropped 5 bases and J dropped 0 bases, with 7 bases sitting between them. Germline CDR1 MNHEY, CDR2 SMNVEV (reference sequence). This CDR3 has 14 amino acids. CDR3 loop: CASSQVATNEKLFF. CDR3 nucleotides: TGTGCCAGCAGTCAGGTAGCAACTAATGAAAAACTGTTTTTT.

The CDR3 sequence: CASSPDRGNTIYF. The CDR3 region has the DNA TGTGCCAGCAGCCCGGACAGGGGAAACACCATATATTTT. V gene TRBV7-2 combines with J gene TRBJ1-3, with 7 nucleotides matching TRBD1. The V gene's germline CDR1 is SGHTA and CDR2 FQGNSA. With V trimmed by 5 bases and J by 4 bases, 2 bases remained unmatched. This CDR3 contains 13 residues.

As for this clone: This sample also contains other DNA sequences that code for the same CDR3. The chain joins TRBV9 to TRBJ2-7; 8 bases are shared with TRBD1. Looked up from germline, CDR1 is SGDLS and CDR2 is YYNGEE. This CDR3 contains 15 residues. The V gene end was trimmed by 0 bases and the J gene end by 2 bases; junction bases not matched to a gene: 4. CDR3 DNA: TGTGCCAGCAGCGTAGCTGGGACAGGACCCTACGAGCAGTACTTC. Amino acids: CASSVAGTGPYEQYF.